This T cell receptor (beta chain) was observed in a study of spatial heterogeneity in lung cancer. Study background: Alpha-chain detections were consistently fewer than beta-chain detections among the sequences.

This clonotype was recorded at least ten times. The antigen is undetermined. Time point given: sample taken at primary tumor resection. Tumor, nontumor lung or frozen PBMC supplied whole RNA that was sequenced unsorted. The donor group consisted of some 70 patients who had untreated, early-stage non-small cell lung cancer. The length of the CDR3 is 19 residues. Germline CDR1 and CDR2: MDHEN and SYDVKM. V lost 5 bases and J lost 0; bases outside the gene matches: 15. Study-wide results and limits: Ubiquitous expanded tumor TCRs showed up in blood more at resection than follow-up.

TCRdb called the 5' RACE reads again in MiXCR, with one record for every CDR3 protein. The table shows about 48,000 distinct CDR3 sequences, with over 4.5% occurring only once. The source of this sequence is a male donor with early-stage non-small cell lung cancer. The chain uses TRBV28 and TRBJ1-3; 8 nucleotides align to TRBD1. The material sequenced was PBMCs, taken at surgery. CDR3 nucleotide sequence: TGTGCCAGCAGTCCACCCGGACAGGGAACCTTGCTCTCTGGAAACACCATATATTTT. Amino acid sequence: CASSPPGQGTLLSGNTIYF.